The 5 T cell receptor beta chains below all came from one sample that was sequenced in a study of T cells expressing NK-cell markers. TCRdb reprocessed the 5' RACE reads, with one entry per CDR3 protein and no DNA. The table gives almost 450,000 distinct CDR3 sequences; the top ten clones make up roughly 7.2% of it. The sequencing input was blood T cells: a sorted CD56 or NKG2C T cell subset, CD4+ or CD8+ T cells, or bulk PBMC T cells (not recorded which). The receptors shown here come from a woman aged 18 to 75 in good health.

The chain is built from TRBV11-2 and TRBJ2-7; the TCRdb call, TRBD2, lacks DNA for checking. The CDR3 totals 16 residues. Per germline, CDR1 SGHAT and CDR2 FQNNGV. The CDR3 region is CASSPLLSGSGYEQYF.

The rearrangement joins TRBV25-1 to TRBJ2-1. Germline-derived CDR1 and CDR2 are MGHDK and SYGVNS. This CDR3 is 18 amino acids long. CDR3 region: CASSESKGSGTFYNEQFF.

V usage is TRBV7-8 and J usage is TRBJ2-5; the TCRdb call, TRBD1, lacks DNA for checking. Germline V lookup: CDR1 SGHVS, CDR2 FQNEAQ. The CDR3 runs 16 residues. The CDR3 protein is CASSSSGTGGGETQYF.

The gene calls are TRBV7-2 and TRBJ2-1. The CDR3 is 15 amino acids. Germline CDR1 SGHTA, CDR2 FQGNSA. Here the CDR3 reads CASSHIGDSYNEQFF.

The chain combines TRBV12-3 or TRBV12-4 with TRBJ1-5; the TCRdb D gene call, TRBD1, has no DNA to confirm it. The CDR3 covers 15 residues. The CDR3 sequence is CASSPRAPHLWPQHF.